What follows describes a single T cell receptor (beta chain). Produced via immunoSEQ multiplex PCR; TCRdb's table is partial and in-frame only. This table holds approximately 170,000 clones, almost 90% found once. The sample belongs to a study of control samples from healthy donors and cancer patients. The V gene end was trimmed by 6 bases and the J gene end by 1 base; junction bases not matched to a gene: 1. Germline CDR1 MNHEY, CDR2 SVGAGI. CDR3 length equals 15 residues. Sample: blood. The receptor was isolated from a woman younger than 45 in good health. The chain recombines TRBV6-5 with TRBJ2-2, with 11 positions matching TRBD1. Written as DNA, the CDR3 is TGTGCCAGCAGGGACAGGGGGCAGAACACCGGGGAGCTGTTTTTT. Amino acids: CASRDRGQNTGELFF.